Listed here is a single T cell receptor beta chain. Its binding antigen is unknown. Per-nucleotide qualities are absent, and no much larger clonotype sits a single base away. These data come from a study of pediatric ulcerative colitis (dated by TCRdb to the late 2010s). Context from the whole study: Among the ulcerative colitis patients, about seven had pancolitis and two had left-sided colitis, and histology in every patient was consistent with ulcerative colitis. By Pediatric Ulcerative Colitis Activity Index, mild disease was classified in a couple of patients, moderate disease in several and acute severe colitis in three. From 9 or 10 newly diagnosed, treatment-naive pediatric ulcerative colitis patients and a few non-IBD control children, paired blood and rectal samples were collected.

Through the immunoSEQ TRB Survey service, multiplex V and J primers were used to amplify rearranged CDR3 beta regions from genomic DNA. To keep depth equal across samples, survey-level sequencing depth of up to 500,000 reads per sample was applied. The libraries were purified, combined into pools and sequenced with Illumina technology. On the study's bioinformatics: Productive clonality, sample overlap, pairwise scatters, CDR3 beta length, V/D/J gene usage and productiveness were all assessed with the immunoSEQ online tools. Calculated diversity was defined as the number of unique rearrangements divided by total templates times 100, and Shannon and Simpson indices were additionally computed. For principal component analysis, Z-score normalized data were analyzed with the R prcomp function and the ggbiplot package. Morisita's index was used to measure clonal overlap between blood and rectum within each subject. The table was pulled from immuneACCESS by TCRdb, which kept in-frame rearrangements only. Such tables lose some clones; where checked, under half of the loss comes from unresolved V genes, and the rest has no known cause. Clone size and V and J calls were adopted from that table, with D and trimming inferred from the DNA. The sample yields about 64,000 clones; about three quarters were counted once. Roughly 5.2% of the sample lies in the top ten.

No immunosuppressive medication had been given to the ulcerative colitis patients before the diagnostic colonoscopy. Blood was sampled at the same time as the colonoscopy. The Wizard kit (Promega) was used to extract genomic DNA from blood and intestinal samples. Overall study outcomes, separate from this receptor: For technical reasons, blood samples from a couple of patients gave substantially fewer templates, and these samples were excluded from the blood-rectal overlap analysis. Significantly higher autologous blood-rectal clonal overlap was found in ulcerative colitis patients than in controls, which suggested increased T cell trafficking to inflamed tissue. A couple of rectal CDR3 clonotypes turned up in every ulcerative colitis patient but in none of the controls. Controls, mild-moderate and acute severe colitis patients were separated by rectal repertoire features, and reduced rectal diversity due to clonal expansions was observed in acute severe colitis. The healthy control group was small, with only a handful of individuals. Because the repertoires came from total lymphocyte DNA, rare subsets such as regulatory T cells may have patterns that are not reflected.

The germline V gene yields KGHSH for CDR1 and LQKENI for CDR2. The CDR3 goes from the cysteine to the phenylalanine over 13 residues. Only the CDR3 DNA stays, 39 bases, in frame from base 1. The V end loses 8 bases and the J end loses 4 bases, and a stretch of 11 bases separates them. The material sequenced was blood. The origin of this receptor is a boy between 10 and 17 years old with moderate ulcerative colitis. The sequence joins TRBV18 to TRBJ1-4, with a weak D call of TRBD1 (5 bases match). The CDR3: CASRRAINEKLFF. The DNA sequence is as follows: TGTGCCAGCCGCAGGGCTATTAATGAAAAACTGTTTTTT. The variable domain in full, with residues beyond the CDR3 obtained from the reference TRBV18 and TRBJ1-4 genes, is NAGVMQNPRHLVRRRGQEARLRCSPMKGHSHVYWYRQLPEEGLKFMVYLQKENIIDESGMPKERFSAEFPKEGPSILRIQQVVRGDSAAYFCASRRAINEKLFFGSGTQLSVL.